The TCR beta chain described here comes from a study of blood T cell repertoires in COVID-19. Study as a whole: Samples came from the United States, Italy and Spain, spanning acute and convalescent COVID-19. PBMCs, B-cell-depleted T cells, or T cells provided the cDNA or gDNA that made up the material.

The data were produced by immunoSEQ multiplex PCR, yet TCRdb's version contains in-frame clones alone and is incomplete. In the table there are about 170,000 clones, 70% to 90% of which are singletons. Germline assignment: CDR1 MNHEY and CDR2 SMNVEV (reference sequence). The CDR3 consists of 14 residues. The V end was cut by 1 base, the J end by 6 bases, with 9 bases between. Sequenced sample: peripheral blood. The chain has TRBV27 and TRBJ2-2; maybe TRBD2 (5 bases). This TCR was recovered from a man in his fifties with active or convalescent COVID-19. The CDR3 coding sequence is TGTGCCAGCAGTTTATGGGCTAGCTCCGGGGAGCTGTTTTTT. Its translation: CASSLWASSGELFF.